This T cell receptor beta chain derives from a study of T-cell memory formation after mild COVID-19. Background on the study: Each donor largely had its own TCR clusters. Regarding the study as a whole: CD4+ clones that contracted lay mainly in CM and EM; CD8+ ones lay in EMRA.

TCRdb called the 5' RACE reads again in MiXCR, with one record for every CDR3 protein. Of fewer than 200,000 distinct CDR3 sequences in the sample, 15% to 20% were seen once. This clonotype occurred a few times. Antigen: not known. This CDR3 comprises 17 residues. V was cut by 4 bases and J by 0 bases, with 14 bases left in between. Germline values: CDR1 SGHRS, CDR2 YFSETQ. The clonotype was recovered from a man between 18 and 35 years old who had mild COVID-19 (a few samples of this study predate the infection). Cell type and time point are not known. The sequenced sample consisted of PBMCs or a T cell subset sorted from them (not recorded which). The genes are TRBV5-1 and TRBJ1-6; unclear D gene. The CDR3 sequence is CASSPNGPSSYNSPLHF. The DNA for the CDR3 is TGCGCCAGCAGCCCAAACGGACCTAGCTCCTATAATTCACCCCTCCACTTT.